A selection of T cell receptor beta chains follows, all from one sample in a study of T cells after posttransplantation cyclophosphamide. The assay was immunoSEQ multiplex PCR, and TCRdb's table has in-frame clones only and misses some. The sample lists tens of thousands of clones, none appearing once, the ten largest making up 5.5% to 8.5%. Input material: PBMCs. The receptor source for this set is a woman between 50 and 59 years old in good health and a related stem cell transplant donor. CDR3s include the opening cysteine and the closing phenylalanine or tryptophan. The D gene is left open where the match is weak. Clone sizes are given selectively: once, few, many, or a class where the clone is expanded.

CDR3 DNA,CDR3 protein,D gene,V gene,J gene,clone size
TGTGCCAGCAGGGGGCCGCCTAATGAAAAACTGTTTTTT,CASRGPPNEKLFF,-,TRBV6-5,TRBJ1-4,many
TGTGCCAGCAGCGTAAGACCGAGGACAGCGAGCTCCTACAATGAGCAGTTCTTC,CASSVRPRTASSYNEQFF,-,TRBV9,TRBJ2-1,many
TGTGCCAGCTCACCGGCGGGGTTGCACTATGGCTACACCTTC,CASSPAGLHYGYTF,-,TRBV18,TRBJ1-2,many
TGTGCCAGCAGTTTAGCTGGCGGGAGATCGAATGAGCAGTTCTTC,CASSLAGGRSNEQFF,TRBD2,TRBV27,TRBJ2-1,many
TGTGCCAGCAGGACAGAAAGCACAGATACGCAGTATTTT,CASRTESTDTQYF,-,TRBV6-6,TRBJ2-3,many
TGTGCCAGCAGCCTTCAACAGGGGGCATCTGAAAAACTGTTTTTT,CASSLQQGASEKLFF,TRBD1,TRBV9,TRBJ1-4,-
TGTGCCAGCACCGCGATCCCCGCCTTTAATGAAAAACTGTTTTTT,CASTAIPAFNEKLFF,-,TRBV6-1,TRBJ1-4,many
TGTGCCAGCACCCTAGCGGGAGGGCCGAATGAGCAGTTCTTC,CASTLAGGPNEQFF,TRBD2,TRBV27,TRBJ2-1,many
TGTGCCAGTAGTATCCTCCAAGGCGGGAGAGGGTTCTACAATGAGCAGTTCTTC,CASSILQGGRGFYNEQFF,TRBD2,TRBV19,TRBJ2-1,many
TGTGCCAGCAGGGAATCAGGGCTCGCTGAAGCTTTCTTT,CASRESGLAEAFF,-,TRBV6-1,TRBJ1-1,many
TGTGCCAGCAGCTTAGCAAAAGGGACTAGCGGAAGTACGCAGTATTTT,CASSLAKGTSGSTQYF,TRBD2,TRBV7-2,TRBJ2-3,many
TGTGCCAGCAGCGGGACTAGCGCAACAGATACGCAGTATTTT,CASSGTSATDTQYF,TRBD2,TRBV9,TRBJ2-3,many
TGTGCCAGCAAAACTAGCGGCTACGAGCAGTACTTC,CASKTSGYEQYF,TRBD2,TRBV2,TRBJ2-7,many
TGCGCCAGCAGCTTGAACCGTCGGGAGACCCAGTACTTC,CASSLNRRETQYF,-,TRBV5-1,TRBJ2-5,many
TGTGCCAGCAGCGCCTCTTTGACTAGCAGATACGAGCAGTACTTC,CASSASLTSRYEQYF,TRBD2,TRBV9,TRBJ2-7,few
TGTGCCACCAGTGACCCGACTAGCGGGGCCGTGGAGCAGTTCTTC,CATSDPTSGAVEQFF,TRBD2,TRBV24-1,TRBJ2-1,many
TGTGCCAGCTTAGCGGGGCTCTACAATGAGCAGTTCTTC,CASLAGLYNEQFF,TRBD2,TRBV12-3/TRBV12-4,TRBJ2-1,many
TGCGCCAGCAGCGCTAGCGGGAGGCTTGTCGAGACCCAGTACTTC,CASSASGRLVETQYF,TRBD2,TRBV5-1,TRBJ2-5,many
TGTGCCAGCAGCGGCAGGGTTTCGGGCACTGAAGCTTTCTTT,CASSGRVSGTEAFF,-,TRBV9,TRBJ1-1,many
TGTGCCTGGAGTGCCTCACGGGAGCAGTACTTC,CAWSASREQYF,-,TRBV30,TRBJ2-7,-
TGTGCCAGTACCGGCCCTCGGACTAGCGGGAGGGTAGCCAAAAACATTCAGTACTTC,CASTGPRTSGRVAKNIQYF,TRBD2,TRBV19,TRBJ2-4,many
TGTGCCAGCAGCGCGGGACAACTGAACACTGAAGCTTTCTTT,CASSAGQLNTEAFF,-,TRBV9,TRBJ1-1,many
TGTGCCAGCAGCAGGGGACTAGCGGGAGCGGCAGATACGCAGTATTTT,CASSRGLAGAADTQYF,TRBD2,TRBV7-3,TRBJ2-3,many
TGTGCCAGCAGCGAGGGACTAGCGGGAGTCGACGAGCAGTACTTC,CASSEGLAGVDEQYF,TRBD2,TRBV2,TRBJ2-7,many
TGCAGCGTTGGGACAGAAACTAATGAAAAACTGTTTTTT,CSVGTETNEKLFF,-,TRBV29-1,TRBJ1-4,many
TGCGCCAGCAGCAATAGCGGGAGCACAGATACGCAGTATTTT,CASSNSGSTDTQYF,TRBD2,TRBV5-1,TRBJ2-3,few
TGTGCCAGCAGCCCACGAGGGGGCGGGAGAAATGAGCAGTTCTTC,CASSPRGGGRNEQFF,-,TRBV4-2,TRBJ2-1,many
TGTGCCTGGAGTGAGCCTGACAGGCTCAATCAGCCCCAGCATTTT,CAWSEPDRLNQPQHF,-,TRBV30,TRBJ1-5,-
TGTGCCAGTAGTATAGTAGGCAGGGGGAAGGACTACGAGCAGTACTTC,CASSIVGRGKDYEQYF,TRBD1,TRBV19,TRBJ2-7,many
TGTGCCAGCAGCAGGGGACGGGATGAGCAGTTCTTC,CASSRGRDEQFF,-,TRBV12-3/TRBV12-4,TRBJ2-1,many
TGTGCGGCTACAGGGGGCCCGGGCCCCACTGAAGCTTTCTTT,CAATGGPGPTEAFF,TRBD1,TRBV30,TRBJ1-1,few
TGTGCCAGCAGCTTAGTCGGGACTAGCGGGAGTTACAATGAGCAGTTCTTC,CASSLVGTSGSYNEQFF,TRBD2,TRBV11-2,TRBJ2-1,few
TGTGCCAGCAGCGGGCGTGGACACTCTCTTCCCTCCACAGATACGCAGTATTTT,CASSGRGHSLPSTDTQYF,-,TRBV9,TRBJ2-3,few
TGTGCCAGCAGGGGTTCAGGGGCAGGTGAAAAACTGTTTTTT,CASRGSGAGEKLFF,-,TRBV2,TRBJ1-4,many
TGTGCCAGCAGCGTTCGGACTAGCGGGATGAAGGCCAATGAGCAGTTCTTC,CASSVRTSGMKANEQFF,TRBD2,TRBV9,TRBJ2-1,many
TGTGCCAGCAGTGAATGGGGAATGGGACAGGTCGGGGGGGAGACCCAGTACTTC,CASSEWGMGQVGGETQYF,-,TRBV6-1,TRBJ2-5,-
TGTGCCAGCAGCCTTAAGGGGTCGACCGTTCCATATGGCTACACCTTC,CASSLKGSTVPYGYTF,-,TRBV28,TRBJ1-2,few
TGTGCCAGTTTGATGACAGGGGTAAACACTGAAGCTTTCTTT,CASLMTGVNTEAFF,TRBD1,TRBV12-3/TRBV12-4,TRBJ1-1,many
TGTGCCAGCAGCTCCTTAGCGGGCTCCCCTAGCACAGATACGCAGTATTTT,CASSSLAGSPSTDTQYF,TRBD2,TRBV13,TRBJ2-3,few